A single sample gave rise to the 29 T cell receptor beta chains below, sequenced in a study of radiotherapy plus CTLA-4 blockade in lung cancer (dated by TCRdb to between 2018 and 2020). Library method: the immunoSEQ multiplex PCR assay. The table comes from immuneACCESS by way of TCRdb, which keeps in-frame sequences with V and J called. Part of the clones is missing from these tables; in studies checked, under half for an unresolved V gene and the rest for unknown reasons. Here the sample has about 50,000 clones; roughly 81% occur a single time. 4.8% of the sample is in the top ten clones. Sample: peripheral blood, taken from a patient treated with radiotherapy plus ipilimumab. Receptors originate from a human donor with non-small cell lung cancer whose response to radiotherapy plus ipilimumab could not be evaluated.

The rearrangement uses TRBV5-8 and TRBJ2-1; 7 positions agree with TRBD2. This CDR3 region has 15 residues. V lost 3 bases and J lost 4; bases outside the gene matches: 7. CDR1 and CDR2 (germline): SGHTS, YDEGEE. The DNA for the CDR3 is TGTGCCAGCAGCTCCTGGGGACTAATATACAATGAGCAGTTCTTC. Amino acids: CASSSWGLIYNEQFF.

The chain couples TRBV7-2 to TRBJ2-3; TRBD2 might be the D (6 bases). The CDR3 consists of 12 residues. Deletions cut 6 bases from V and 5 bases from J, with 9 bases between. CDR1 is SGHTA, CDR2 FQGNSA, per germline. DNA for the CDR3: TGTGCCAGCAGGATAGCGGTAGATACGCAGTATTTT. It specifies CASRIAVDTQYF.

The chain combines TRBV19 with TRBJ1-2, with D tentatively TRBD1 (5 bases). Germline V CDR1 and CDR2: LNHDA, SQIVND (reference sequence). With 3 bases removed from V and 2 bases from J, the gap between germline ends came to 16 bases. This CDR3 is 16 amino acids long. CDR3 region: CASSMRQGEGNYGYTF. The CDR3 region has the DNA TGTGCCAGTAGTATGAGGCAGGGTGAAGGAAACTATGGCTACACCTTC.

This sequence joins TRBV5-1 and TRBJ2-1, with TRBD2 identical over 11 bases. The V segment lost 1 base and the J segment 10 bases; nucleotides outside the gene matches: 10. This CDR3 comprises 16 residues. Germline assignment: CDR1 SGHRS and CDR2 YFSETQ. As DNA, the CDR3 is TGCGCCAGCAGCTTGATAGCGGGAGGGCCCTCAGGCGAGCAGTTCTTC. Protein sequence: CASSLIAGGPSGEQFF.

The genes are TRBV27 and TRBJ1-1, with D possibly matching TRBD1 (6 bases). Germline values: CDR1 MNHEY, CDR2 SMNVEV (reference sequence). The CDR3 extends over 14 amino acids. The V end was cut by 0 bases, the J end by 4 bases, with 9 bases between. The CDR3 spells CASSLSAGATEAFF. The CDR3 coding sequence is TGTGCCAGCAGTTTATCCGCGGGGGCCACTGAAGCTTTCTTT.

J is TRBJ1-1 and V is TRBV20-1, with D perhaps TRBD1 (5 bases). Trimming shortened V by 6 bases and J by 6 bases, and 11 bases separated the two germline ends. The germline gives CDR1 DFQATT, CDR2 SNEGSKA (reference sequence). The CDR3 has 11 amino acids. The CDR3 region has the DNA TGCAGTGCGTTCAACAGGCCTGAAGCTTTCTTT. This encodes CSAFNRPEAFF.

This clone is a singleton in its sample. The chain joins TRBV5-4 to TRBJ1-4; the match to TRBD1 covers 7 bases. V lost 4 bases, J lost 3 bases, and 6 bases stayed unmatched. The CDR3 extends over 15 amino acids. Germline assignment: CDR1 SGHNT and CDR2 YYREEE (reference sequence). This CDR3 is CASSPGQRANEKLFF. CDR3 DNA sequence: TGTGCCAGCAGCCCGGGACAGCGCGCTAATGAAAAACTGTTTTTT.

The rearrangement uses TRBV7-8 and TRBJ2-3; possibly TRBD2 for D (6 bases). The CDR3 sequence is 20 residues long. Per the germline V gene, CDR1 is SGHVS and CDR2 is FQNEAQ. V gave up 1 base and J gave up 6 bases, with 29 bases separating them. CDR3 in amino acids: CASSLVGVFGTAMDWDTQYF. In DNA, the CDR3 is TGTGCCAGCAGCTTAGTTGGTGTGTTTGGGACTGCAATGGATTGGGATACGCAGTATTTT. Full variable domain (outside the CDR3, taken from reference TRBV7-8 and TRBJ2-3): GAGVSQSPRYKVAKRGQDVALRCDPISGHVSLFWYQQALGQGPEFLTYFQNEAQLDKSGLPSDRFFAERPEGSVSTLKIQRTQQEDSAVYLCASSLVGVFGTAMDWDTQYFGPGTRLTVL.

V and J are TRBV28 and TRBJ1-5; D is ambiguous. The CDR3 sequence is 19 residues long. Germline CDR1 MDHEN, CDR2 SYDVKM. V shed 1 base and J shed 1 base, with 20 bases lying between them. CDR3 in amino acids: CASSLLRAPVSLSNQPQHF. The CDR3 DNA follows: TGTGCCAGCAGTTTATTGCGGGCTCCGGTCTCCTTAAGCAATCAGCCCCAGCATTTT.

CDR3 nucleotide sequence: TGTGCCAGCAGCACACTTGATGGCGGGAGCTTGGCCCACGAGCAGTACTTC. Translated, it gives CASSTLDGGSLAHEQYF. The V call is TRBV13, the J call TRBJ2-7, with TRBD2 matching 7 bases. V shed 5 bases and J 5 bases; nucleotides not matched to a gene: 18. The CDR3 is 17 amino acids. Germline V gene sequence: CDR1 PRHDT, CDR2 FYEKMQ (reference sequence).

V and J are TRBV5-1 and TRBJ2-7; TRBD2 agrees at 9 bases. This CDR3 is built from 15 residues. With V trimmed by 0 bases and J by 3 bases, 4 bases remained unmatched. Germline values: CDR1 SGHRS, CDR2 YFSETQ. The CDR3 sequence: CASSLVVAGDYEQYF. The CDR3 coding sequence is TGCGCCAGCAGCTTGGTGGTAGCGGGAGACTACGAGCAGTACTTC.

This clone was counted a single time. The chain recombines TRBV28 with TRBJ1-2, with D hard to call. The ends were cut back, 6 bases at V and 0 bases at J, with 5 bases in the middle. The CDR3 loop spans 12 amino acids. Germline CDR1 is MDHEN and CDR2 is SYDVKM. The CDR3, as DNA: TGTGCCAGCAGAACGGCTAACTATGGCTACACCTTC. Amino acid sequence: CASRTANYGYTF.

The chain has TRBV5-8 and TRBJ1-5; no definite D call. V was cut by 0 bases and J by 2 bases, with 12 bases left in between. The CDR3 extends over 16 amino acids. Looked up from germline, CDR1 is SGHTS and CDR2 is YDEGEE. DNA of the CDR3: TGTGCCAGCAGCTTGGGAATGAGGGATCGCAATCAGCCCCAGCATTTT. This codes for CASSLGMRDRNQPQHF.

This clone has a handful of counts. The rearrangement uses TRBV5-1 and TRBJ2-1; 11 nucleotides match TRBD2. CDR3 length: 15 residues. J gave up 5 bases and V 2 bases, and 3 bases lay outside the gene matches. Germline lookup yields CDR1 SGHRS and CDR2 YFSETQ. The CDR3 sequence is CASSFSGRDNNEQFF. In nucleotides, the CDR3 is TGCGCCAGCAGCTTTAGCGGGAGGGACAACAATGAGCAGTTCTTC.

In nucleotides, the CDR3 is TGTCTTTTGCGAAACAATGAGCAGTTCTTC. This gives the protein CLLRNNEQFF. This chain joins TRBV27 and TRBJ2-1; D is unresolved. Germline CDR1 MNHEY, CDR2 SMNVEV (reference sequence). The CDR3 sequence is 10 residues long.

The chain links TRBV6-5 to TRBJ1-2; TRBD1 might be the D (6 bases). V was clipped by 2 bases and J by 4 bases, with 14 bases between them. CDR1 is MNHEY and CDR2 is SVGAGI in the germline V gene. This CDR3 is built from 15 residues. The CDR3 is CASSYVGGLVYGYTF. The CDR3 DNA reads TGTGCCAGCAGTTACGTAGGGGGTCTTGTCTATGGCTACACCTTC.

The chain links TRBV29-1 to TRBJ1-2, with 11 bases matching TRBD1. The CDR3 is 18 residues long. Germline V gene sequence: CDR1 SQVTM, CDR2 ANQGSEA. The V and J ends lost 2 bases and 4 bases, in that order; junction bases with no gene match: 15. The CDR3 DNA reads TGCAGCGTTGAACGGAGGCGGGACAGGGGGGTATTTCCCTATGGCTACACCTTC. As protein: CSVERRRDRGVFPYGYTF.

The chain joins TRBV20-1 to TRBJ2-7, with D unclear. This CDR3 has 11 residues. CDR1 is DFQATT, CDR2 SNEGSKA, per germline (reference sequence). The V end lost 0 bases, the J end lost 7 bases, and 7 bases lay between the germline ends. DNA for the CDR3: TGCAGTGCTAGAGACTTCGGGGAGCAGTACTTC. Protein: CSARDFGEQYF.

This chain uses TRBV14 with TRBJ2-7; 9 bases align to TRBD1. CDR3 length: 18 amino acids. The germline V gene has CDR1 SGHDN and CDR2 FVKESK. V lost 3 bases to trimming and J lost 4 bases; unmatched junction nucleotides: 16. The CDR3 region is CASSQAYPGQGIGYEQYF. CDR3 DNA sequence: TGTGCCAGCAGCCAGGCATATCCGGGACAGGGTATCGGATACGAGCAGTACTTC.

This rearrangement joins TRBV4-3 to TRBJ2-5, with TRBD2 as a possible D gene (5 bases). V was cut by 2 bases and J by 7 bases, with 14 bases left in between. Germline loops: CDR1 LGHNA, CDR2 YSLEER. The CDR3 covers 14 residues. The CDR3 region is CASSQKARSGTQYF. CDR3 DNA: TGCGCCAGCAGCCAAAAAGCGAGGAGCGGGACCCAGTACTTC.

V usage is TRBV11-2 and J usage is TRBJ2-7; TRBD1 matches at 9 bases. CDR1 is SGHAT, CDR2 FQNNGV, per germline. V trimming: 4 bases; J trimming: 4 bases; junction bases outside the gene matches: 14. The length of the CDR3 is 17 residues. The CDR3 DNA reads as TGTGCCAGCAGCTCACAATCCGCCGGACAGGGGAGGTACGAGCAGTACTTC. Its protein is CASSSQSAGQGRYEQYF.

This chain links TRBV4-3 with TRBJ2-3, with 9 nucleotides matching TRBD2. CDR3 length: 16 amino acids. V shed 4 bases, J shed 2 bases, and the junction held 7 bases outside the gene matches. CDR1 and CDR2 from the germline V gene are LGHNA and YSLEER. The DNA for the CDR3 is TGCGCCAGCAGCCCGATTAGCGGGAGTAACACAGATACGCAGTATTTT. This encodes CASSPISGSNTDTQYF.

This rearrangement joins TRBV4-3 to TRBJ1-1; no clear D gene. This CDR3 comprises 15 residues. Germline lookup yields CDR1 LGHNA and CDR2 YSLEER. The ends were cut back, 0 bases at V and 0 bases at J, with 8 bases in the middle. For the CDR3, the DNA is TGCGCCAGCAGCCAAGAAGGACTGTTGAACACTGAAGCTTTCTTT. Its protein is CASSQEGLLNTEAFF.

The chain carries TRBV5-1 and TRBJ1-4, with 9 bases that match TRBD1. The CDR3 runs 14 residues. Per the germline V gene, CDR1 is SGHRS and CDR2 is YFSETQ. J was trimmed by 6 bases and V by 4 bases; bases with no gene match: 4. The CDR3 spells CASSRTGVDEKLFF. The CDR3 DNA reads TGCGCCAGCAGCCGGACAGGGGTCGATGAAAAACTGTTTTTT.

The gene calls are TRBV30 and TRBJ2-3; 8 bases fit TRBD2. CDR3 length: 16 amino acids. Germline-derived CDR1 and CDR2 are GTSNPN and SVGIG (reference sequence). Germline trimming cut 1 base from V and 2 bases from J; bases unmatched to any gene: 8. The CDR3 DNA is TGTGCCTGGAGTGCGGGAACTAGCGGACACACAGATACGCAGTATTTT. Translation gives CAWSAGTSGHTDTQYF. Together with reference TRBV30 and TRBJ2-3, the CDR3 gives the full variable domain: SQTIHQWPATLVQPVGSPLSLECTVEGTSNPNLYWYRQAAGRGLQLLFYSVGIGQISSEVPQNLSASRPQDRQFILSSKKLLLSDSGFYLCAWSAGTSGHTDTQYFGPGTRLTVL.

This clone appeared a single time. The rearrangement joins TRBV4-2 to TRBJ2-2; 7 nucleotides align to TRBD2. The CDR3 is 16 residues long. Looked up from germline, CDR1 is LGHNA and CDR2 is YNFKEQ. Germline trimming cut 0 bases from V and 4 bases from J; bases unmatched to any gene: 5. This chain's CDR3 is CASSQEGGRVTGELFF. The CDR3 coding sequence is TGTGCCAGCAGCCAAGAAGGCGGGAGAGTCACCGGGGAGCTGTTTTTT.

This chain links TRBV6-5 with TRBJ1-4, with TRBD1 as a possible D gene (6 bases). This CDR3 is built from 14 residues. Trimming removed 5 bases at V and 8 bases at J, with 15 bases between. Germline-derived CDR1 and CDR2 are MNHEY and SVGAGI. CDR3 loop: CASSNQGLEEKLFF. In DNA form, the CDR3 reads TGTGCCAGCAGTAACCAGGGGTTGGAGGAAAAACTGTTTTTT.

This sequence joins TRBV9 and TRBJ1-3; a weak D match, TRBD1 (6 bases). The CDR3 is 15 residues long. Per germline, CDR1 SGDLS and CDR2 YYNGEE. The germline V and J ends were trimmed by 4 bases and 3 bases, with 14 bases remaining between them. CDR3 region: CASSTMTGGGNTIYF. CDR3 nucleotide sequence: TGTGCCAGCAGCACCATGACAGGCGGTGGAAACACCATATATTTT.

The chain joins TRBV19 to TRBJ1-2; no clear D. V lost 7 bases, J lost 4 bases, and 16 bases lay in between. In germline, CDR1 is LNHDA, CDR2 SQIVND (reference sequence). The CDR3 sequence is 14 residues long. The CDR3 reads CASTTREEAYGYTF. The DNA of the CDR3 is TGTGCCAGTACCACACGAGAGGAGGCCTATGGCTACACCTTC.